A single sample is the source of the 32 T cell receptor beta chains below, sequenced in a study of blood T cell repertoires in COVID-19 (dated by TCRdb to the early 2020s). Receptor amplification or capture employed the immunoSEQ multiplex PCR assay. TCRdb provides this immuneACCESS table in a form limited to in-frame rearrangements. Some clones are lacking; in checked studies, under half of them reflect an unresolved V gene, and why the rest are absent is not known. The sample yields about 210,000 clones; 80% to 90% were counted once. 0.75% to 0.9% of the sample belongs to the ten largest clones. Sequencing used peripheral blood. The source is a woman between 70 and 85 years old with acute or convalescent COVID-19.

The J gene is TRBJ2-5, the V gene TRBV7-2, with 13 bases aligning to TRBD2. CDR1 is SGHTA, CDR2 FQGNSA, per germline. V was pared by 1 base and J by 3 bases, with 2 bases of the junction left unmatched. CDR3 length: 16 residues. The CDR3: CASSLVGTSGEETQYF. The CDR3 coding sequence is TGTGCCAGCAGCTTAGTTGGGACTAGCGGGGAAGAGACCCAGTACTTC.

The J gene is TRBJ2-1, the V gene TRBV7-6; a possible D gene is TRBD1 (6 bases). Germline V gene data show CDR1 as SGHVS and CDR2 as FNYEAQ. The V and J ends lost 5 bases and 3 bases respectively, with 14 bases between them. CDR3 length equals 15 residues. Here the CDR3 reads CASSRGQLIYNEQFF. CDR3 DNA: TGTGCCAGCAGCCGAGGACAGCTCATCTACAATGAGCAGTTCTTC.

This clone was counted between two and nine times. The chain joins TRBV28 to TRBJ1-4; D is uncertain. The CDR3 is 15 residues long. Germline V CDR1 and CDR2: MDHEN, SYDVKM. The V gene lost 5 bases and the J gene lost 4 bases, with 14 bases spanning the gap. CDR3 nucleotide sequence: TGTGCCAGCAGTGAGAGGGCGGCGGGTAATGAAAAACTGTTTTTT. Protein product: CASSERAAGNEKLFF. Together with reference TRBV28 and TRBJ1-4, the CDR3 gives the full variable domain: DVKVTQSSRYLVKRTGEKVFLECVQDMDHENMFWYRQDPGLGLRLIYFSYDVKMKEKGDIPEGYSVSREKKERFSLILESASTNQTSMYLCASSERAAGNEKLFFGSGTQLSVL.

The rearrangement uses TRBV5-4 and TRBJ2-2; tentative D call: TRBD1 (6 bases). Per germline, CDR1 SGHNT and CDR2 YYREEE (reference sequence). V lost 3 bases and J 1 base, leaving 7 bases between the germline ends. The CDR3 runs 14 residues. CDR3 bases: TGTGCCAGCAGCTCGGGACAGAACACCGGGGAGCTGTTTTTT. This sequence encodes CASSSGQNTGELFF.

CDR3 in DNA: TGTGCCAGCAGTTTGGGCAATAATTCACCCCTCCACTTT. This codes for CASSLGNNSPLHF. The gene calls are TRBV27 and TRBJ1-6; D gene uncertain. The CDR3 is 13 residues long. Germline V CDR1 and CDR2: MNHEY, SMNVEV (reference sequence). Trimming took off 3 bases at V and 5 bases at J, with 5 bases between the two ends.

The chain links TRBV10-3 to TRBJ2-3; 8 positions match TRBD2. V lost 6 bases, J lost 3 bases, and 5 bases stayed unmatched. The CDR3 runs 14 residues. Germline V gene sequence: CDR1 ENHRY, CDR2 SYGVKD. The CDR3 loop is CAIRPGLGTDTQYF. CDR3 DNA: TGTGCCATCAGACCGGGACTAGGAACAGATACGCAGTATTTT.

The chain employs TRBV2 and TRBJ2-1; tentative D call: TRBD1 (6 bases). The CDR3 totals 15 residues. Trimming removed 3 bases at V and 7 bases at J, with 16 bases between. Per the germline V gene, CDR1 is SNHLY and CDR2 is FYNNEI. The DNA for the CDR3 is TGTGCCAGCAGTGAGGGGGCGGCACGCGGGAATGAGCAGTTCTTC. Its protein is CASSEGAARGNEQFF.

The CDR3 sequence: CASSHSTGGASNQPQHF. The CDR3 DNA reads as TGCGCCAGCAGCCACTCGACAGGGGGCGCATCCAATCAGCCCCAGCATTTT. The chain employs TRBV4-1 and TRBJ1-5; 10 bases agree with TRBD1. The germline V gene encodes CDR1 MGHRA and CDR2 YSYEKL. This CDR3 region has 17 residues. The ends lost 3 bases at V and 3 bases at J; junction bases unmatched: 8.

For the CDR3, the DNA is TGTGCCAGCACTCCGGGGTTTTACAATGAGCAGTTCTTC. Residues: CASTPGFYNEQFF. V and J are TRBV12-3 or TRBV12-4 and TRBJ2-1; tentatively, D is TRBD2 (5 bases). The CDR3 loop spans 13 amino acids. V was cut by 7 bases and J by 4 bases, with 11 bases left in between.

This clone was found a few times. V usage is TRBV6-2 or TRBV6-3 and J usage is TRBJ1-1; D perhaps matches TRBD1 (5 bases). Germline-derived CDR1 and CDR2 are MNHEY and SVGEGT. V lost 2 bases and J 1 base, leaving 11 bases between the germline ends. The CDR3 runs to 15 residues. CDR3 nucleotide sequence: TGTGCCAGCAGTTACAAGGGACTGGGGAACACTGAAGCTTTCTTT. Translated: CASSYKGLGNTEAFF.

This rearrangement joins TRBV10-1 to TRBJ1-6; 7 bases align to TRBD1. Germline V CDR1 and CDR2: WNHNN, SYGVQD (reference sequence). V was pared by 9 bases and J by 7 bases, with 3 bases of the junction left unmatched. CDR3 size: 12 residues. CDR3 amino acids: CASSQGNSPLHF. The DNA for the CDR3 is TGCGCCAGTTCACAGGGGAATTCACCCCTCCACTTT.

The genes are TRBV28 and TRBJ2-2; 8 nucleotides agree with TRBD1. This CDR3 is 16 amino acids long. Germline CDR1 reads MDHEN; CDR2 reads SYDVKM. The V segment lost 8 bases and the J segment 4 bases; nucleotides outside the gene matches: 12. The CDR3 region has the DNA TGTGCCAGCGGACCCACTTGGACAGGGAGCACCGGGGAGCTGTTTTTT. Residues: CASGPTWTGSTGELFF.

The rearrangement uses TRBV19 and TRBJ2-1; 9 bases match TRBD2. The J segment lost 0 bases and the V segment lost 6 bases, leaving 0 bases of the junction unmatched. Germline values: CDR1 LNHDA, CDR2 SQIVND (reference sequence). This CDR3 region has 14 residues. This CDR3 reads CASRLAGSYNEQFF. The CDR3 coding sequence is TGTGCCAGTAGACTAGCGGGCTCCTACAATGAGCAGTTCTTC.

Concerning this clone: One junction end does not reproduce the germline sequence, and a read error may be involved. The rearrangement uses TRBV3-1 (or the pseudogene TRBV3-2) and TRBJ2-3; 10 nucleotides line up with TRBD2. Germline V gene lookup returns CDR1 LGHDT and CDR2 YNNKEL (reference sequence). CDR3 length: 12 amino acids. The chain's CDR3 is CASSLRSGRATF. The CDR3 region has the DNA TGTGCCAGCAGCCTGCGAAGCGGGAGGGCAACTTTT.

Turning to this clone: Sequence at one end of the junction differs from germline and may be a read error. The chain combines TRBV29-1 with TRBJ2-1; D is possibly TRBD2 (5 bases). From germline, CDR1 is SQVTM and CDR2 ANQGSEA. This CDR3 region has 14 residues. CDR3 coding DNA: TGCAGCGTTGATCCGGGAATTTCCTTCAATGAGCAGTTCTTC. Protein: CSVDPGISFNEQFF.

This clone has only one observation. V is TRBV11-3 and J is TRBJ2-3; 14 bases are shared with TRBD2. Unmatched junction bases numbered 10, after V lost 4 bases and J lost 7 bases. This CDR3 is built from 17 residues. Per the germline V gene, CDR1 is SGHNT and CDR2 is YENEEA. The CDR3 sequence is CASSSGLAGGWVHTQYF. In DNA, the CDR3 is TGTGCCAGCAGCTCAGGACTAGCGGGAGGTTGGGTGCATACGCAGTATTTT.

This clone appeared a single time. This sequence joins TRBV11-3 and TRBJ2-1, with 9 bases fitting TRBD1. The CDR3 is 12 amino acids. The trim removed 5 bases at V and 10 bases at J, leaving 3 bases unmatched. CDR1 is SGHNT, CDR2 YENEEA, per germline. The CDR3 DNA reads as TGTGCCAGCAGCGACAGGGGGAGAGAGCAGTTCTTC. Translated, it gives CASSDRGREQFF.

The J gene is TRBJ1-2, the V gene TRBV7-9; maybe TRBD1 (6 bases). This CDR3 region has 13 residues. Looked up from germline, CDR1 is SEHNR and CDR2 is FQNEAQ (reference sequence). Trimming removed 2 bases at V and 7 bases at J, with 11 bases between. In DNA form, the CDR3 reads TGTGCCAGCAGCTTAAACAGGGACGGTGGCTACACCTTC. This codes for CASSLNRDGGYTF.

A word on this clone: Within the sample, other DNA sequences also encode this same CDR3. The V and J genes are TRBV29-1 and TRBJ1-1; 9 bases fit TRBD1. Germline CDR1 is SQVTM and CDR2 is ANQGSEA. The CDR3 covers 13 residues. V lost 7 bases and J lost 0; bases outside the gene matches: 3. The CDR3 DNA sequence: TGCAGCGGCGGACAGGGGATGAACACTGAAGCTTTCTTT. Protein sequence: CSGGQGMNTEAFF.

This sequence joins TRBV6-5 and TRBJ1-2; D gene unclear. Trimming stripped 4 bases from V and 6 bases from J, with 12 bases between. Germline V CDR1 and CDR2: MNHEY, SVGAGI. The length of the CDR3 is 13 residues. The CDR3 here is CASSSSMENGYTF. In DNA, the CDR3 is TGTGCCAGCAGTTCCTCGATGGAGAATGGCTACACCTTC.

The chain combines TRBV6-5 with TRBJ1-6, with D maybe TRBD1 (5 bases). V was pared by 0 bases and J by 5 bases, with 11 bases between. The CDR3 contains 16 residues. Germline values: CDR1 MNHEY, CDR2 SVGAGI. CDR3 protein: CASSYSGSGNNSPLHF. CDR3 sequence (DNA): TGTGCCAGCAGTTACTCGGGGTCAGGGAATAATTCACCCCTCCACTTT.

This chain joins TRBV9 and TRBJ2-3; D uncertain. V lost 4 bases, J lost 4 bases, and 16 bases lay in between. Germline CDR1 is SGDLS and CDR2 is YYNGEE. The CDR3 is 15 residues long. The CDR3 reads CASSPRPAAPDTQYF. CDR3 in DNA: TGTGCCAGCAGCCCGCGCCCCGCGGCCCCAGATACGCAGTATTTT.

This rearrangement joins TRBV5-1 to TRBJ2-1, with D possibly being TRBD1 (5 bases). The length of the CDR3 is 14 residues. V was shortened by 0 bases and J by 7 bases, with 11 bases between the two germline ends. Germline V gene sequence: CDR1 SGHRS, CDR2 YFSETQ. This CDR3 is CASSLAGRVNEQFF. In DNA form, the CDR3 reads TGCGCCAGCAGCTTGGCCGGCAGGGTGAATGAGCAGTTCTTC.

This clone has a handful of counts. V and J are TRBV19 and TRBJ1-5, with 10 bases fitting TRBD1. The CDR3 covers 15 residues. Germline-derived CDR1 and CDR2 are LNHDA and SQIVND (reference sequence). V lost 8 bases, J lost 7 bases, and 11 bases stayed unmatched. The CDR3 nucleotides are TGTGCCAGTGCTTCAGACAGGGGGCTACGGCAGCCCCAGCATTTT. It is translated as CASASDRGLRQPQHF.

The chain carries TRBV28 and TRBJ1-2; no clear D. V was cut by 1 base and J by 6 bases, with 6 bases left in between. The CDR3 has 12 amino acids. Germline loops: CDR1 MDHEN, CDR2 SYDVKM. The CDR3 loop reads CASSLSRDGYTF. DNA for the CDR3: TGTGCCAGCAGTTTATCGAGGGATGGCTACACCTTC.

The CDR3, as DNA: TGTGCCAGCAGTTATTACAGGAACGGAAACACCATATATTTT. As protein: CASSYYRNGNTIYF. The gene calls are TRBV6-1 and TRBJ1-3; D is perhaps TRBD1 (5 bases). The CDR3 has 14 amino acids. CDR1 is MNHNS and CDR2 is SASEGT in the germline V gene. Trimming took 5 bases from V and 4 from J, leaving 12 bases between them.

Written as DNA, the CDR3 is TGTGCCAGCTCACCAGGACAGGGCGAGAATTCACCCCTCCACTTT. It codes for CASSPGQGENSPLHF. This rearrangement joins TRBV18 to TRBJ1-6, with 8 bases that match TRBD1. After removal of 2 bases from V and 7 bases from J, the junction contained 4 bases not matched to a gene. The CDR3 is 15 residues long. The germline gives CDR1 KGHSH, CDR2 LQKENI. Filled out from reference TRBV18 and TRBJ1-6, the complete variable domain reads NAGVMQNPRHLVRRRGQEARLRCSPMKGHSHVYWYRQLPEEGLKFMVYLQKENIIDESGMPKERFSAEFPKEGPSILRIQQVVRGDSAAYFCASSPGQGENSPLHFGNGTRLTVT.

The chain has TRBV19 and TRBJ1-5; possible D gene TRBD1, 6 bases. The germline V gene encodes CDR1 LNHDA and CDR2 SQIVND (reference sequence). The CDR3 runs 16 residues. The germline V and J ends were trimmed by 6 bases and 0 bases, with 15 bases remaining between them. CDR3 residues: CASRGGAANSNQPQHF. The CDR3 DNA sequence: TGTGCCAGTAGAGGGGGGGCAGCAAATAGCAATCAGCCCCAGCATTTT.

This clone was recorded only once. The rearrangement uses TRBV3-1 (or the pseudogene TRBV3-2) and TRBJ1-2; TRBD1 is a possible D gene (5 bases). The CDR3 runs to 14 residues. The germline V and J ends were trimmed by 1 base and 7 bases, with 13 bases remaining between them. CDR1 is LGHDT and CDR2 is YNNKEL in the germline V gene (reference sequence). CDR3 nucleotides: TGTGCCAGCAGCCAAGGTACCAGGGAAGGTGGCTACACCTTC. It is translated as CASSQGTREGGYTF.

CDR3 sequence reads: CASSLETEPYGYTF. DNA for the CDR3: TGCGCCAGCAGCTTGGAAACAGAACCGTATGGCTACACCTTC. The gene calls are TRBV5-1 and TRBJ1-2; D not resolved. V was trimmed by 0 bases and J by 5 bases, leaving 11 bases between them. The CDR3 has 14 amino acids. The germline V gene has CDR1 SGHRS and CDR2 YFSETQ.

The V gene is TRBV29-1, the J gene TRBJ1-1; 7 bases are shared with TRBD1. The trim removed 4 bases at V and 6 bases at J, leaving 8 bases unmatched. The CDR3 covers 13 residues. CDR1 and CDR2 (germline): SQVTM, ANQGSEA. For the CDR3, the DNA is TGCAGCGTTGGGGAGACAGGGAAAGCTGAAGCTTTCTTT. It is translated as CSVGETGKAEAFF. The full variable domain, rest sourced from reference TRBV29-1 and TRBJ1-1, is SAVISQKPSRDICQRGTSLTIQCQVDSQVTMMFWYRQQPGQSLTLIATANQGSEATYESGFVIDKFPISRPNLTFSTLTVSNMSPEDSSIYLCSVGETGKAEAFFGQGTRLTVV.

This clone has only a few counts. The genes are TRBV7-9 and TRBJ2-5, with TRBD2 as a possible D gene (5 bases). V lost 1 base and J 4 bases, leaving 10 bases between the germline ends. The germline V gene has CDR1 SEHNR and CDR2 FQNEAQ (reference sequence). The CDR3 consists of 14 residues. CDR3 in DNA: TGTGCCAGCAGCTTAGGCCTAGCAGGAGAGACCCAGTACTTC. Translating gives CASSLGLAGETQYF.